The rows below give T cell receptor beta chains drawn from one sample of a study of brain T cells in children with intractable seizures. Assay: immunoSEQ multiplex PCR; the TCRdb copy retains only in-frame clones and omits some. This table has about 350,000 clones, approximately 93% appearing once. The specimen comprised peripheral blood, sampled roughly 5 months after surgery. These receptors all stem from a boy under three years old with tuberous sclerosis and intractable seizures. Both conserved end residues are part of each CDR3. The D gene is left open where the match is weak. Rows may omit the clone size; those that give it use once, few, many or a size class.

clone_size: .; d_call: .; j_call: TRBJ1-2; v_call: TRBV5-1; cdr3_nt: TGCGCCAGCAGCTTGGTTCCGCCTAGGACAGTAAACTATGGCTACACCTTC; cdr3_aa: CASSLVPPRTVNYGYTF
clone_size: .; d_call: .; j_call: TRBJ1-2; v_call: TRBV7-2; cdr3_nt: TGTGCCAGCAGCTTGGGAAGCGGGAACTATGGCTACACCTTC; cdr3_aa: CASSLGSGNYGYTF
clone_size: .; d_call: .; j_call: TRBJ2-2; v_call: TRBV9; cdr3_nt: TGTGCCAGCAGCTCCCGGAACAGGGCATCCGGGGAGCTGTTTTTT; cdr3_aa: CASSSRNRASGELFF
clone_size: .; d_call: TRBD1; j_call: TRBJ1-1; v_call: TRBV9; cdr3_nt: TGTGCCAGCAGCGCACCGGACAGGGGTTCGGCTTTCTTT; cdr3_aa: CASSAPDRGSAFF
clone_size: .; d_call: .; j_call: TRBJ1-1; v_call: TRBV2; cdr3_nt: TGTGCCAGCATGGGGAGTGAGAACACTGAAGCTTTCTTT; cdr3_aa: CASMGSENTEAFF
clone_size: .; d_call: .; j_call: TRBJ2-2; v_call: TRBV30; cdr3_nt: .; cdr3_aa: CAWSSVGGLTPGSCFF
clone_size: .; d_call: .; j_call: TRBJ1-5; v_call: TRBV28; cdr3_nt: TGTGCCAGCAGTTTTTACAGAAGCAATCAGCCCCAGCATTTT; cdr3_aa: CASSFYRSNQPQHF
clone_size: .; d_call: .; j_call: TRBJ1-3; v_call: TRBV30; cdr3_nt: TGTGCCTGGAGTGTTGGACGCCTCTCTGGAAACACCATATATTTT; cdr3_aa: CAWSVGRLSGNTIYF
clone_size: .; d_call: .; j_call: TRBJ2-2; v_call: TRBV3-1/TRBV3-2; cdr3_nt: TGTGCCAGCAGCCCCGGCCCGAGCTTGACCGGGGAGCTGTTTTTT; cdr3_aa: CASSPGPSLTGELFF
clone_size: .; d_call: .; j_call: TRBJ1-2; v_call: TRBV19; cdr3_nt: TGTGCCAGTAGTCTGGGTGGGGGCTATGGCTACACCTTC; cdr3_aa: CASSLGGGYGYTF
clone_size: .; d_call: TRBD2; j_call: TRBJ2-5; v_call: TRBV7-9; cdr3_nt: TGTGCCAGCAGCTGGGGAGGGCCTAAAGAGACCCAGTACTTC; cdr3_aa: CASSWGGPKETQYF
clone_size: .; d_call: .; j_call: TRBJ1-2; v_call: TRBV5-1; cdr3_nt: TGCGCCAGCAGCTTGGGCAGGGGACGAATCTATGGCTACACCTTC; cdr3_aa: CASSLGRGRIYGYTF
clone_size: .; d_call: .; j_call: TRBJ1-1; v_call: TRBV6-5; cdr3_nt: TGTGCCAGCAGCTCGGGACCGGAAAGGTGGGCTTTCTTT; cdr3_aa: CASSSGPERWAFF
clone_size: .; d_call: TRBD1; j_call: TRBJ1-1; v_call: TRBV5-1; cdr3_nt: TGCGCCAGCAGCAAGGGACAGGGGAGTGCTGAAGCTTTCTTT; cdr3_aa: CASSKGQGSAEAFF
clone_size: once; d_call: TRBD1; j_call: TRBJ2-3; v_call: TRBV13; cdr3_nt: TGTGCCAGCAGCTTGTCGGACAGGAACACAGATACGCAGTATTTT; cdr3_aa: CASSLSDRNTDTQYF
clone_size: once; d_call: .; j_call: TRBJ1-4; v_call: TRBV19; cdr3_nt: TGTGCCAGTAGTATAGAGAGTAATGAAAAACTGTTTTTT; cdr3_aa: CASSIESNEKLFF
clone_size: .; d_call: TRBD1; j_call: TRBJ2-7; v_call: TRBV4-1; cdr3_nt: TGCGCCAGCAGCCAAGGGACAGGGGAAGCCTACGAGCAGTACTTC; cdr3_aa: CASSQGTGEAYEQYF
clone_size: once; d_call: .; j_call: TRBJ2-7; v_call: TRBV6-4; cdr3_nt: TGTGCCAGCAGTGACGGGCGGGCATCCTTTTTAGGGTCCTACGAGCAGTACTTC; cdr3_aa: CASSDGRASFLGSYEQYF
clone_size: .; d_call: .; j_call: TRBJ1-5; v_call: TRBV21-1; cdr3_nt: TGTGCCAGCAGCGGACAGGGGGGTTATGGCAATCAGCCCCAGCATTTT; cdr3_aa: CASSGQGGYGNQPQHF
clone_size: .; d_call: TRBD2; j_call: TRBJ2-5; v_call: TRBV24-1; cdr3_nt: TGTGCCACCAGTGTATTTTCATGGACTAGCGGGAAAGAGACCCAGTACTTC; cdr3_aa: CATSVFSWTSGKETQYF
clone_size: .; d_call: .; j_call: TRBJ1-1; v_call: TRBV6-6; cdr3_nt: TGTGCCAGCAGGTTCGGCAGGGGGAACACTGAAGCTTTCTTT; cdr3_aa: CASRFGRGNTEAFF
clone_size: .; d_call: TRBD2; j_call: TRBJ2-1; v_call: TRBV5-4; cdr3_nt: TGTGCCAGCAGCTTGGGGCCGGGGACTACCACCTACAATGAGCAGTTCTTC; cdr3_aa: CASSLGPGTTTYNEQFF
clone_size: .; d_call: .; j_call: TRBJ1-2; v_call: TRBV19; cdr3_nt: TGTGCCAGTTCCTTGGGGGCTGGCTACACCTTC; cdr3_aa: CASSLGAGYTF
clone_size: once; d_call: .; j_call: TRBJ2-2; v_call: TRBV5-6; cdr3_nt: TGTGCCAGCAGCTTCGGCAGATACACCGGGGAGCTGTTTTTT; cdr3_aa: CASSFGRYTGELFF
clone_size: .; d_call: .; j_call: TRBJ1-1; v_call: TRBV20-1; cdr3_nt: TGCAGTGCGGCCCCCGGGACTGAAGCTTTCTTT; cdr3_aa: CSAAPGTEAFF
clone_size: .; d_call: TRBD1; j_call: TRBJ2-7; v_call: TRBV5-4; cdr3_nt: TGTGCCAGCAGCATAGGGACAGGGCCCTCCTACGAGCAGTACTTC; cdr3_aa: CASSIGTGPSYEQYF
clone_size: few; d_call: .; j_call: TRBJ2-5; v_call: TRBV30; cdr3_nt: TGTGCCTGGAGTGTACAGGAGACCCAGTACTTC; cdr3_aa: CAWSVQETQYF
clone_size: .; d_call: .; j_call: TRBJ2-7; v_call: TRBV4-2; cdr3_nt: TGTGCCAGCAGCCAAGTCGTAAGCGAGCAGTACTTC; cdr3_aa: CASSQVVSEQYF
clone_size: .; d_call: TRBD2; j_call: TRBJ2-7; v_call: TRBV19; cdr3_nt: TGTGCCAGTAGTATAGGGCTAGCGGGGGGGCCCTACGAGCAGTACTTC; cdr3_aa: CASSIGLAGGPYEQYF
clone_size: .; d_call: TRBD1; j_call: TRBJ2-7; v_call: TRBV24-1; cdr3_nt: TGTGCCACCAGTGCTGGACAGGGGGCTGCCTACGAGCAGTACTTC; cdr3_aa: CATSAGQGAAYEQYF
clone_size: .; d_call: TRBD1; j_call: TRBJ1-2; v_call: TRBV7-9; cdr3_nt: TGTGCCAGCAGCCGCGGGGACAGCCATGGCTACACCTTC; cdr3_aa: CASSRGDSHGYTF
clone_size: .; d_call: TRBD2; j_call: TRBJ2-3; v_call: TRBV4-2; cdr3_nt: TGTGCCAGCAGCCAATCTCTGGGACTAGCCGCAGATACGCAGTATTTT; cdr3_aa: CASSQSLGLAADTQYF
clone_size: .; d_call: TRBD1; j_call: TRBJ2-2; v_call: TRBV18; cdr3_nt: TGTGCCAGCTCACCAACAGGGGCCGGGGAGCTGTTTTTT; cdr3_aa: CASSPTGAGELFF
clone_size: .; d_call: .; j_call: TRBJ2-7; v_call: TRBV4-1; cdr3_nt: TGCGCCAGCAGCCAAGAAGGATATCCAGGGAACAGCAGGCGGTACGAGCAGTACTTC; cdr3_aa: CASSQEGYPGNSRRYEQYF
clone_size: once; d_call: .; j_call: TRBJ1-1; v_call: TRBV27; cdr3_nt: TGTGCCAGCAGTTTACTTAGGGGCAACACTGAAGCTTTCTTT; cdr3_aa: CASSLLRGNTEAFF
clone_size: .; d_call: TRBD2; j_call: TRBJ2-1; v_call: TRBV9; cdr3_nt: TGTGCCAGCAGCGATAGGACTGAGACTAGCGGGGAATCCCTCTCCTACAATGAGCAGTTCTTC; cdr3_aa: CASSDRTETSGESLSYNEQFF
clone_size: .; d_call: .; j_call: TRBJ2-7; v_call: TRBV6-5; cdr3_nt: TGTGCCAGCAGCCACTCCTACGAGCAGTACTTC; cdr3_aa: CASSHSYEQYF
clone_size: .; d_call: .; j_call: TRBJ2-5; v_call: TRBV5-6; cdr3_nt: TGTGCCAGTCAGTGGGGTCTAAAACAAGAGACCCAGTACTTC; cdr3_aa: CASQWGLKQETQYF
clone_size: .; d_call: .; j_call: TRBJ2-7; v_call: TRBV27; cdr3_nt: TGTGCCAGCGGCGAGGTCTACGAGCAGTACTTC; cdr3_aa: CASGEVYEQYF
clone_size: few; d_call: .; j_call: TRBJ1-3; v_call: TRBV21-1; cdr3_nt: TGTGCCAGCAGCAAAGATCAAGCGGGTACTTCCGGAAACACCATATATTTT; cdr3_aa: CASSKDQAGTSGNTIYF
clone_size: .; d_call: .; j_call: TRBJ2-7; v_call: TRBV4-1; cdr3_nt: TGCGCCAGCAGCCAAACTAGCTGGGCAGGGGGCTCCTACGAGCAGTACTTC; cdr3_aa: CASSQTSWAGGSYEQYF
clone_size: .; d_call: .; j_call: TRBJ2-7; v_call: TRBV19; cdr3_nt: TGTGCCAGTAGTATCGGGGGACCAAACTACGAGCAGTACTTC; cdr3_aa: CASSIGGPNYEQYF
clone_size: .; d_call: .; j_call: TRBJ2-2; v_call: TRBV13; cdr3_nt: TGTGCCAGCAGCTTAGTGGGCCCGAGGAACACCGGGGAGCTGTTTTTT; cdr3_aa: CASSLVGPRNTGELFF
clone_size: .; d_call: TRBD1; j_call: TRBJ1-5; v_call: TRBV29-1; cdr3_nt: TGCAGCGTCGCCTTTACTGGCAGGGGGAATCAGCCCCAGCATTTT; cdr3_aa: CSVAFTGRGNQPQHF
clone_size: .; d_call: TRBD1; j_call: TRBJ1-6; v_call: TRBV2; cdr3_nt: TGTGCCAGCAGCGGACAGGCCCCTGGCTCCTATAATTCACCCCTCCACTTT; cdr3_aa: CASSGQAPGSYNSPLHF
clone_size: .; d_call: .; j_call: TRBJ2-1; v_call: TRBV10-2; cdr3_nt: TGCGCCAGCAGGAATTTTTTCTCCAATGAGCAGTTCTTC; cdr3_aa: CASRNFFSNEQFF
clone_size: .; d_call: .; j_call: TRBJ1-4; v_call: TRBV27; cdr3_nt: TGTGCCAGCAAACACCGACGGACGGAAAAAACCTCTGATAATGAAAAACTGTTTTTT; cdr3_aa: CASKHRRTEKTSDNEKLFF
clone_size: once; d_call: TRBD2; j_call: TRBJ2-3; v_call: TRBV3-1/TRBV3-2; cdr3_nt: TGTGCCAGCAGCCAAGATACTACGGTCCTAGCGGGAGGGACAGATACGCAGTATTTT; cdr3_aa: CASSQDTTVLAGGTDTQYF
clone_size: few; d_call: .; j_call: TRBJ1-2; v_call: TRBV3-1/TRBV3-2; cdr3_nt: TGTGCCAGCAGCCAAGGGACCGGGAGCTTCTATGGCTACACCTTC; cdr3_aa: CASSQGTGSFYGYTF
clone_size: .; d_call: .; j_call: TRBJ2-1; v_call: TRBV12-3/TRBV12-4; cdr3_nt: TGTGCCAGCATGGTGGGAGGTGATGAGCAGTTCTTC; cdr3_aa: CASMVGGDEQFF
clone_size: .; d_call: .; j_call: TRBJ2-7; v_call: TRBV5-8; cdr3_nt: TGTGCCAGCAGCTCTTACTACGAGCAGTACTTC; cdr3_aa: CASSSYYEQYF
clone_size: .; d_call: .; j_call: TRBJ1-2; v_call: TRBV4-1; cdr3_nt: TGCGCCAGCAGCCAGACAGGTCTGGGGGGCTACACCTTC; cdr3_aa: CASSQTGLGGYTF
clone_size: .; d_call: .; j_call: TRBJ2-7; v_call: TRBV11-3; cdr3_nt: TGTGCCAGCAGCTTCGAGGAGGGAGTTAGGGACTACGAGCAGTACTTC; cdr3_aa: CASSFEEGVRDYEQYF
clone_size: .; d_call: .; j_call: TRBJ2-1; v_call: TRBV20-1; cdr3_nt: TGCAGTGCACCGGGCAGGATTGAGCAGTTCTTC; cdr3_aa: CSAPGRIEQFF
clone_size: once; d_call: .; j_call: TRBJ2-5; v_call: TRBV9; cdr3_nt: TGTGCCAGCAGCGCAGACGGGCGGGGCCAAGAGACCCAGTACTTC; cdr3_aa: CASSADGRGQETQYF
clone_size: .; d_call: TRBD2; j_call: TRBJ2-7; v_call: TRBV3-1/TRBV3-2; cdr3_nt: TGTGCCAGCAGCCAAGATTATGTCGGGGGGGCCTACGAGCAGTACTTC; cdr3_aa: CASSQDYVGGAYEQYF
clone_size: .; d_call: .; j_call: TRBJ1-2; v_call: TRBV10-2; cdr3_nt: TGCGCCAGCAGTTTCGGGGAGACTTATGGCTACACCTTC; cdr3_aa: CASSFGETYGYTF